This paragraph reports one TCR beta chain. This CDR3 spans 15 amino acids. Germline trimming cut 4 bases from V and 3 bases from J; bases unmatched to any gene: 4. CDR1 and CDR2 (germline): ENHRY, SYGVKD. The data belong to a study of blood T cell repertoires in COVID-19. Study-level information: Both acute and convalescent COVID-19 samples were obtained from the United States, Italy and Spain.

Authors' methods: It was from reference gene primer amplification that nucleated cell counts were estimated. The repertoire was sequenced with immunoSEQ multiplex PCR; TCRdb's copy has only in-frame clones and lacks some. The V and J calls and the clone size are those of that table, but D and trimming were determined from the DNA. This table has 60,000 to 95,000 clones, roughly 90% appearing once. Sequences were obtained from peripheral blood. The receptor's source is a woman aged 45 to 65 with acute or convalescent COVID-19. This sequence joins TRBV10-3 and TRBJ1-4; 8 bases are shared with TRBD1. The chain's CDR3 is CAISAGTGPNEKLFF. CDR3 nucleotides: TGTGCCATCAGTGCGGGGACAGGTCCTAATGAAAAACTGTTTTTT.